What follows describes a single T cell receptor (beta chain). The antigen is unknown. Sequenced by immunoSEQ multiplex PCR; TCRdb stores in-frame clones only, minus some. The repertoire holds about 110,000 clones, with 80% to 95% as singletons. Germline CDR1 and CDR2: SGHNT and YYREEE (reference sequence). The CDR3 totals 15 residues. The ends were cut back, 4 bases at V and 7 bases at J, with 15 bases in the middle. This record belongs to a study of siplizumab effects on memory and regulatory T cells. Study observations and caveats: Siplizumab significantly lowered the alloreactive sequences that could be traced to unstimulated CD4+ memory cells.

This clonotype was sampled from a human donor in good health. The rearrangement links TRBV5-4 to TRBJ1-6; D remains ambiguous. The sample taken for sequencing was CD4+ T cells sorted from blood. DNA of the CDR3: TGTGCCAGCAGCCCGGGAGGAGTACAAAATTCACCCCTCCACTTT. Protein: CASSPGGVQNSPLHF.